Sequencing of this T cell receptor beta chain was carried out in a study of OX40 agonist ivuxolimab in advanced cancers. For the study in its entirety: Ivuxolimab was a fully human IgG2 agonistic monoclonal antibody targeting the costimulatory receptor OX40 (CD134). Intravenous ivuxolimab was administered to patients every 2 weeks at six dose levels: 0.01, 0.1, 0.3, 1.5, 3 and 10 mg/kg. Of the 50 to 55 dose-escalation patients, hepatocellular carcinoma was present in 19, melanoma in around 15, renal cell carcinoma in 9 and head and neck cancer in 9. A male proportion of 82.7% and a mean age of approximately 58 years, ranging from 23 to 79, were recorded for the dose-escalation cohort. Prior anti-PD-1, anti-PD-L1 or anti-CTLA-4 therapy was permitted, and checkpoint inhibitors had been received by around 39% of dose-escalation patients. Partial responses occurred in three dose-escalation patients: two with cutaneous melanoma and one with hepatocellular carcinoma. Peripheral TCRbeta sequencing was intended to test whether TCR sequence diversity was altered and clonal T-cell expansion was caused by ivuxolimab. The paper describes the monotherapy dose-escalation part (N of about 50 patients) of the phase I trial of ivuxolimab.

For sequencing of the TCRbeta CDR3 region, genomic DNA was extracted from the sorted cells. The immunoSEQ Assay was used for sequencing of TCRbeta CDR3 regions. This is the immuneACCESS table as TCRdb keeps it, with only in-frame sequences that have V and J called. A part of the clones is gone; compared with another copy, unresolved V genes explain less than half, and the rest is unexplained. Across this sample there are 91,000 or so clones, with around 94% seen only once. Around 0.17% of the sample is held by the ten biggest clonotypes. As to this clone: Its antigen remains unidentified. Per-nucleotide qualities are absent, and no much larger clonotype sits a single base away.

Patients with a history of autoimmune disease or receiving systemic immunosuppression were excluded from the trial. Peripheral blood for TCR sequencing was drawn from every dose cohort at baseline, at cycle 4 day 1 and at cycle 7 day 1. Samples came from an open-label, multicenter, first-in-human phase I dose-escalation trial of ivuxolimab. Adults with locally advanced or metastatic melanoma, renal cell carcinoma, hepatocellular carcinoma or head and neck squamous cell carcinoma were enrolled in the trial. CD4+ and CD8+ T cells were sorted separately from peripheral blood before TCR sequencing. The study at large found these results: After ivuxolimab, expanded clones were on average more numerous among CD8+ T cells than among CD4+ T cells. The antigen specificity of the clonally expanded peripheral T cells was not determined. At doses of 0.1 to 3.0 mg/kg, clonal expansion of both CD4+ and CD8+ T cells in blood was seen between baseline and week 6. Low levels of normalized T-cell clonal expansion were also seen in some patients who did not respond. In the 0.1-3.0 mg/kg groups, partial responders were among the patients with the lowest normalized peripheral clonal expansion, particularly in CD8+ T cells.

The TCR was taken from an adult with an advanced solid tumor such as melanoma, head and neck, liver or kidney cancer. Material: CD4+ or CD8+ T cells sorted from blood, obtained in a trial of the OX40 agonist ivuxolimab.

The CDR3 reads as follows: CASSLTVRDEAFF. DNA sequence: TGTGCCAGCAGCTTAACGGTAAGGGATGAAGCTTTCTTT. The chain couples TRBV7-3 to TRBJ1-1, with the D gene call left open. V is reduced by 0 bases and J by 7 bases, leaving a spacing of 9 bases between them. Inclusive of the bounding cysteine and phenylalanine, the CDR3 is 13 residues long. Just the 39-base CDR3 DNA is kept, in frame starting at base 1. CDR1 SGHTA and CDR2 FQGTGA were looked up in the germline V gene.